This T cell receptor (beta chain) is from a study of esophageal squamous cell carcinoma under preoperative chemotherapy. From the PCR reads, TCRdb called clonotypes with MiXCR, one entry per CDR3 protein. The table records about 9,300 distinct CDR3 sequences, roughly half of them present only once. Time point indicated: after preoperative PTX-NDP chemotherapy. This material was acquired from a patient given preoperative chemotherapy. The origin of this receptor is a human donor with esophageal squamous cell carcinoma. The donor label of this sample is uncertain.

The CDR3, as DNA: TGTGCCAGCAGCCCTCGGGGGGGCCTAGAGACCCAGTTCTTC. Translated: CASSPRGGLETQFF. The chain carries TRBV7-2 and TRBJ2-1; 8 bases line up with TRBD2. Trimming took 5 bases from V and 13 from J; bases not matched to a gene: 13. This CDR3 region has 14 residues. CDR1 is SGHTA and CDR2 is FQGNSA in the germline V gene.